These 7 T cell receptor beta chains originate from one sample sequenced in a study of cytomegalovirus exposure and HLA in healthy donors. PCR employed 60 Vbeta and 13 Jbeta primers. Only in-frame clones appear in the TCRdb table, and some are missing; sequencing was by immunoSEQ multiplex PCR. This sample has 100,000 to 150,000 clones, with over 80% found just once. The specimen was PBMCs. These receptors all come from a man aged 18-30 years in good health and CMV-seropositive.

The chain uses TRBV6-6 and TRBJ1-1; D is uncertain. Germline V gene lookup returns CDR1 MNHNY and CDR2 SVGAGI (reference sequence). V shed 7 bases and J shed 6 bases, with 18 bases lying between them. The CDR3 covers 14 residues. CDR3 nucleotide sequence: TGTGCCAGCATGACGTCGGGATCACGGGCTGAAGCTTTCTTT. Translation gives CASMTSGSRAEAFF.

V and J are TRBV5-1 and TRBJ1-2, with TRBD1 as a possible D gene (6 bases). The CDR3 loop spans 16 amino acids. The V gene lost 0 bases and the J gene lost 6 bases, with 18 bases spanning the gap. Germline values: CDR1 SGHRS, CDR2 YFSETQ. The DNA of the CDR3 is TGCGCCAGCAGCTTGGGGGGGCGCGTTGAACCTAATGGCTACACCTTC. Translation gives CASSLGGRVEPNGYTF.

The chain has TRBV7-2 and TRBJ1-1; weak D call: TRBD1 (6 bases). Germline V gene sequence: CDR1 SGHTA, CDR2 FQGNSA. The V gene lost 5 bases and the J gene lost 0 bases, with 16 bases spanning the gap. The CDR3 runs to 16 residues. CDR3 protein: CASSKGGGPVNTEAFF. For the CDR3, the DNA is TGTGCCAGCAGCAAAGGGGGGGGGCCCGTGAACACTGAAGCTTTCTTT.

This clone was detected a few times. The chain recombines TRBV5-4 with TRBJ2-1, with a tentative D call TRBD2 (5 bases). Trimming stripped 6 bases from V and 6 bases from J, with 16 bases between. The CDR3 covers 14 residues. Germline V gene data show CDR1 as SGHNT and CDR2 as YYREEE (reference sequence). This CDR3 is CASNKFSVPNEQFF. DNA for the CDR3: TGTGCCAGCAACAAATTTAGCGTCCCCAATGAGCAGTTCTTC.

The rearrangement uses TRBV7-6 and TRBJ1-5; 7 bases are shared with TRBD1. After removal of 2 bases from V and 0 bases from J, the junction contained 7 bases not matched to a gene. Germline-derived CDR1 and CDR2 are SGHVS and FNYEAQ. This CDR3 is built from 17 residues. The CDR3 reads CASSLHPQGGSNQPQHF. The CDR3 coding sequence is TGTGCCAGCAGCTTACATCCTCAGGGGGGTAGCAATCAGCCCCAGCATTTT. Full variable domain (remainder filled in from reference TRBV7-6 and TRBJ1-5): GAGVSQSPRYKVTKRGQDVALRCDPISGHVSLYWYRQALGQGPEFLTYFNYEAQQDKSGLPNDRFSAERPEGSISTLTIQRTEQRDSAMYRCASSLHPQGGSNQPQHFGDGTRLSIL.

To note about this clone: One junction end does not reproduce the germline sequence, and a read error may be involved. The rearrangement joins TRBV19 to TRBJ1-5; TRBD1 matches 8 bases. Germline V CDR1 and CDR2: LNHDA, SQIVND (reference sequence). This CDR3 has 15 amino acids. The CDR3 region has the DNA TGCGTCAGTAGTGGACGGACAGGGATCAGTCATCCCCAGCATTTT. Translation: CVSSGRTGISHPQHF.

The rearrangement joins TRBV19 to TRBJ2-1; 13 nucleotides match TRBD2. CDR1 and CDR2 from the germline V gene are LNHDA and SQIVND (reference sequence). This CDR3 spans 16 amino acids. Trimming took 5 bases from V and 6 from J; bases not matched to a gene: 7. The CDR3 bases are TGTGCCAGTAGTTCCCTCGGGACTAGCGGGGTCAATGAGCAGTTCTTC. The encoded protein is CASSSLGTSGVNEQFF.